Listed here are 30 T cell receptor beta chains from one sample, sequenced in a study of T cell repertoires in cytomegalovirus infection. The antigens for these receptors are not known. Each CDR3 protein is one row after TCRdb ran MiXCR on the reads. The sample has about 830,000 distinct CDR3 sequences, over 25% seen once; the top ten hold 12%. This material consisted of cultured CD8+ T cells from PBMCs, taken from culture after CMV antigen stimulation. The origin of the receptors is a human donor in good health (CMV status not recorded). Some clones in this sample may be carry-over from other donors' samples.

CDR3 region: CASLGSGLEKLFF. The CDR3 bases are TGTGCCAGCCTGGGATCTGGATTGGAAAAACTGTTTTTT. The chain joins TRBV19 to TRBJ1-4; D remains unclear. The CDR3 is 13 residues long. CDR1 LNHDA and CDR2 SQIVND come from the germline V gene (reference sequence). Trimming cost V 9 bases and J 8 bases, with 16 bases left between them.

The CDR3 DNA sequence: TGTGCCACCAGTTCGCCCTACAATGAGCAGTTCTTC. Amino acid sequence: CATSSPYNEQFF. V gene TRBV24-1 combines with J gene TRBJ2-1; no clear D. The length of the CDR3 is 12 residues. Germline V gene sequence: CDR1 KGHDR, CDR2 SFDVKD. V lost 6 bases to trimming and J lost 2 bases, with 4 bases between them.

This chain links TRBV4-3 with TRBJ2-3; D may be TRBD1 (6 bases). Germline values: CDR1 LGHNA, CDR2 YSLEER. This CDR3 contains 18 residues. V dropped 0 bases and J dropped 5 bases, with 21 bases sitting between them. DNA of the CDR3: TGCGCCAGCAGCCAAGAAATCGCCGAGAGTGGGGGCGGAGATACGCAGTATTTT. This gives the protein CASSQEIAESGGGDTQYF.

This clonotype was found many times. The chain carries TRBV11-1 and TRBJ2-1; TRBD2 matches at 7 bases. CDR3 length: 16 residues. Germline values: CDR1 SGHAT, CDR2 FQDESV (reference sequence). The J segment lost 0 bases and the V segment lost 3 bases, leaving 5 bases of the junction unmatched. CDR3 residues: CASSLGGTGSYNEQFF. The CDR3 DNA is TGTGCCAGCAGCTTGGGGGGGACGGGCTCCTACAATGAGCAGTTCTTC.

This clonotype was seen a few times. V usage is TRBV6-5 and J usage is TRBJ2-1; perhaps TRBD1 as D (6 bases). Trimming stripped 9 bases from V and 4 bases from J, with 13 bases between. Per the germline V gene, CDR1 is MNHEY and CDR2 is SVGAGI. The CDR3 has 13 amino acids. The CDR3 nucleotides are TGTGCCAGTACAGGGCCACTTTACAATGAGCAGTTCTTC. Translated: CASTGPLYNEQFF.

This clonotype was counted a few times. This chain uses TRBV28 with TRBJ1-5; D is unclear. Trimming stripped 1 base from V and 1 base from J, with 11 bases between. CDR1 is MDHEN and CDR2 is SYDVKM in the germline V gene. CDR3 size: 16 residues. The DNA for the CDR3 is TGTGCCAGCAGTTTATTCCGCATCCCGAGCAATCAGCCCCAGCATTTT. Protein sequence: CASSLFRIPSNQPQHF.

This chain joins TRBV10-3 and TRBJ2-1; TRBD2 matches 9 bases. The CDR3 is made up of 15 amino acids. The V gene end was trimmed by 4 bases and the J gene end by 7 bases; junction bases not matched to a gene: 8. Germline CDR1 reads ENHRY; CDR2 reads SYGVKD. CDR3 in DNA: TGTGCCATCAGTGGCTACTCCAGCGGGGGGAATGAGCAGTTCTTC. Its protein is CAISGYSSGGNEQFF.

This clonotype was picked up many times. CDR3 loop: CASSPRDYRSSYEQYF. CDR3 sequence (DNA): TGTGCCAGCAGTCCCCGGGACTACCGAAGCTCCTACGAGCAGTACTTC. The chain has TRBV12-3 or TRBV12-4 and TRBJ2-7; 7 positions match TRBD2. Germline trimming cut 5 bases from V and 0 bases from J; bases unmatched to any gene: 10. This CDR3 region has 16 residues.

A few counts support this clonotype. The chain has TRBV28 and TRBJ2-5; D perhaps matches TRBD1 (6 bases). CDR3 length: 15 amino acids. CDR1 and CDR2 (germline): MDHEN, SYDVKM. V gave up 1 base and J gave up 4 bases, with 13 bases separating them. In DNA form, the CDR3 reads TGTGCCAGCAGTTTATTCACCGGACAGCCAGAGACCCAGTACTTC. Protein product: CASSLFTGQPETQYF.

The rearrangement joins TRBV12-3 or TRBV12-4 to TRBJ2-5; unclear D gene. The V end was cut by 6 bases, the J end by 5 bases, with 19 bases between. The CDR3 extends over 15 amino acids. The CDR3 here is CASSFGIDPSETQYF. The CDR3, as DNA: TGTGCCAGCAGCTTCGGTATAGACCCATCCGAGACCCAGTACTTC.

The V call is TRBV7-8, the J call TRBJ1-1; D gene ambiguous. The V and J ends lost 2 bases and 1 base respectively, with 8 bases between them. Looked up from germline, CDR1 is SGHVS and CDR2 is FQNEAQ. The CDR3 sequence is 14 residues long. In nucleotides, the CDR3 is TGTGCCAGCAGCTTATACGGAAAGAACACTGAAGCTTTCTTT. Residues: CASSLYGKNTEAFF. The full variable domain, in which reference TRBV7-8 and TRBJ1-1 provide the parts outside the CDR3, is GAGVSQSPRYKVAKRGQDVALRCDPISGHVSLFWYQQALGQGPEFLTYFQNEAQLDKSGLPSDRFFAERPEGSVSTLKIQRTQQEDSAVYLCASSLYGKNTEAFFGQGTRLTVV.

V and J are TRBV9 and TRBJ2-5; tentatively, D is TRBD2 (6 bases). Looked up from germline, CDR1 is SGDLS and CDR2 is YYNGEE. CDR3 length: 15 amino acids. Trimming cost V 2 bases and J 1 base, with 12 bases left between them. CDR3 region: CASSVGGTSQETQYF. CDR3 nucleotide sequence: TGTGCCAGCAGCGTGGGGGGAACGTCCCAAGAGACCCAGTACTTC.

The table lists this clonotype with many counts. This chain joins TRBV7-8 and TRBJ2-4; 8 bases match TRBD1. Germline lookup yields CDR1 SGHVS and CDR2 FQNEAQ. The ends lost 3 bases at V and 6 bases at J; junction bases unmatched: 10. The CDR3 loop spans 16 amino acids. The CDR3 region is CASSFTGGPLGNIQYF. The CDR3 region has the DNA TGTGCCAGCAGCTTTACAGGGGGGCCCCTCGGAAACATTCAGTACTTC.

This clonotype turned up a few times. The chain carries TRBV29-1 and TRBJ2-1, with D unresolved. Germline V gene lookup returns CDR1 SQVTM and CDR2 ANQGSEA. This CDR3 is built from 15 residues. The V gene lost 3 bases and the J gene lost 0 bases, with 12 bases spanning the gap. CDR3 sequence reads: CSVDAGQSSYNEQFF. The CDR3 nucleotides are TGCAGCGTTGATGCCGGCCAGAGCTCCTACAATGAGCAGTTCTTC.

The chain carries TRBV7-6 and TRBJ2-1, with a possible D match to TRBD2 (5 bases). V was clipped by 4 bases and J by 12 bases, with 16 bases between them. Germline V gives CDR1 SGHVS, CDR2 FNYEAQ. The CDR3 sequence is 13 residues long. CDR3 bases: TGTGCCAGCAGCTCCCCCGGGAACCCTTCGCAGTTCTTC. Translated, it gives CASSSPGNPSQFF.

The chain couples TRBV6-5 to TRBJ2-2, with TRBD2 matching 9 bases. Germline assignment: CDR1 MNHEY and CDR2 SVGAGI. The V segment lost 0 bases and the J segment 5 bases; nucleotides outside the gene matches: 10. CDR3 length: 18 residues. CDR3 in DNA: TGTGCCAGCAGTTACTCGGGTGGTAGCGGGGGACCGACCGGGGAGCTGTTTTTT. Protein sequence: CASSYSGGSGGPTGELFF.

The chain combines TRBV20-1 with TRBJ1-5; unclear D gene. CDR1 is DFQATT, CDR2 SNEGSKA, per germline (reference sequence). The CDR3 contains 17 residues. V lost 5 bases and J 0 bases, leaving 20 bases between the germline ends. CDR3 region: CSAPGSSEFYSNQPQHF. CDR3 coding DNA: TGCAGTGCTCCTGGGAGTTCCGAATTCTATAGCAATCAGCCCCAGCATTTT.

The chain links TRBV2 to TRBJ2-5, with 15 bases identical to TRBD2. Per the germline V gene, CDR1 is SNHLY and CDR2 is FYNNEI. The CDR3 totals 18 residues. Trimming at V came to 5 bases and at J to 7 bases, leaving 14 bases not matched to a gene. CDR3 nucleotide sequence: TGTGCCAGCAGTTACTTGGGACTAGCGGGGGGCCCGTGGGGGACCCAGTACTTC. Encoded protein: CASSYLGLAGGPWGTQYF.

The chain combines TRBV20-1 with TRBJ2-1; TRBD2 matches at 8 bases. V gave up 0 bases and J gave up 4 bases; unmatched junction bases: 5. The germline V gene has CDR1 DFQATT and CDR2 SNEGSKA (reference sequence). CDR3 length: 15 residues. CDR3 amino acids: CSARDQAGVYNEQFF. The CDR3 DNA reads TGCAGTGCTAGAGATCAAGCGGGGGTATACAATGAGCAGTTCTTC.

This sequence joins TRBV27 and TRBJ1-2; no reliable D call. V lost 1 base, J lost 3 bases, and 6 bases lay in between. CDR1 is MNHEY and CDR2 is SMNVEV in the germline V gene (reference sequence). This CDR3 is 13 amino acids long. In DNA, the CDR3 is TGTGCCAGCAGTTTATACAAGGACTATGGCTACACCTTC. Its protein product is CASSLYKDYGYTF.

V gene TRBV30 combines with J gene TRBJ1-2, with D maybe TRBD1 (5 bases). The CDR3 has 16 residues. Germline lookup yields CDR1 GTSNPN and CDR2 SVGIG (reference sequence). V lost 8 bases and J 4 bases, leaving 26 bases between the germline ends. The CDR3 DNA is TGTGCCCACGTCAGGGAGACTGCGTTAGAAATCTATGGCTACACCTTC. It encodes CAHVRETALEIYGYTF.

The rearrangement uses TRBV3-1 and TRBJ1-5; 9 bases are a match to TRBD1. Germline CDR1 is LGHDT and CDR2 is YNNKEL (reference sequence). CDR3 length equals 15 residues. V lost 0 bases and J lost 6; bases outside the gene matches: 3. CDR3 sequence (DNA): TGTGCCAGCAGCCAAGACCGACAGGGGGTTCAGCCCCAGCATTTT. Encoded protein: CASSQDRQGVQPQHF.

The rearrangement links TRBV13 to TRBJ1-4, with D maybe TRBD1 (5 bases). CDR3 length equals 14 residues. The germline CDR1 and CDR2 sequences are PRHDT and FYEKMQ (reference sequence). V was trimmed by 5 bases and J by 6 bases, leaving 13 bases between them. CDR3 coding DNA: TGTGCCAGCAGCCTGGACCTGGGGGATGAAAAACTGTTTTTT. Translation: CASSLDLGDEKLFF.

This clonotype was recorded at least ten times. The genes are TRBV7-2 and TRBJ2-4, with D tentatively TRBD2 (6 bases). V lost 3 bases to trimming and J lost 7 bases, with 16 bases between them. This CDR3 spans 15 amino acids. Looked up from germline, CDR1 is SGHTA and CDR2 is FQGNSA. CDR3 amino acids: CASSLLGLRGNIQYF. For the CDR3, the DNA is TGTGCCAGCAGCTTGTTGGGACTCCGGGGTAACATTCAGTACTTC.

V is TRBV7-6 and J is TRBJ2-2; D possibly matches TRBD1 or TRBD2 (6 bases each). This CDR3 contains 15 residues. V dropped 5 bases and J dropped 6 bases, with 16 bases sitting between them. Germline V lookup: CDR1 SGHVS, CDR2 FNYEAQ. The DNA for the CDR3 is TGTGCCAGCAGCCTGGGGGTCGGGGGCCCCGGGGAGCTGTTTTTT. It codes for CASSLGVGGPGELFF.

This chain joins TRBV7-9 and TRBJ2-2; D might be TRBD2 (7 bases). This CDR3 has 16 residues. Trimming cost V 2 bases and J 5 bases, with 15 bases left between them. Germline CDR1 SEHNR, CDR2 FQNEAQ (reference sequence). The CDR3 sequence is CASSLPPGGLTGELFF. In DNA, the CDR3 is TGTGCCAGCAGCTTACCGCCGGGGGGCCTTACCGGGGAGCTGTTTTTT.

The chain recombines TRBV27 with TRBJ1-1, with a tentative D call TRBD1 (5 bases). The CDR3 is 14 residues long. V shed 6 bases and J shed 3 bases, with 14 bases lying between them. The germline CDR1 and CDR2 sequences are MNHEY and SMNVEV (reference sequence). The CDR3 reads CASRSRQGDTEAFF. The CDR3 bases are TGTGCCAGCAGATCGAGGCAAGGGGACACTGAAGCTTTCTTT.

The chain employs TRBV4-1 and TRBJ1-1; D is ambiguous. Deletions cut 1 base from V and 2 bases from J, with 11 bases between. This CDR3 contains 15 residues. Germline loops: CDR1 MGHRA, CDR2 YSYEKL. For the CDR3, the DNA is TGCGCCAGCAGCCAAGTTTGGGGAGAAAACACTGAAGCTTTCTTT. Amino acids: CASSQVWGENTEAFF.

The V gene is TRBV2, the J gene TRBJ2-7; TRBD1 is a possible D gene (5 bases). The CDR3 runs 11 residues. Trimming stripped 8 bases from V and 7 bases from J, with 12 bases between. Germline V gives CDR1 SNHLY, CDR2 FYNNEI. CDR3 sequence (DNA): TGTGCCAGCCGTATTTCAGGGGAGCAGTACTTC. Its protein product is CASRISGEQYF.

The rearrangement joins TRBV7-9 to TRBJ1-5, with TRBD1 as a possible D gene (5 bases). Germline CDR1 reads SEHNR; CDR2 reads FQNEAQ (reference sequence). The germline V and J ends were trimmed by 8 bases and 5 bases, with 7 bases remaining between them. CDR3 length: 11 amino acids. As DNA, the CDR3 is TGTGCCAGCGGGGGGGATCAGCCCCAGCATTTT. Translation: CASGGDQPQHF.